Presented here are 27 T cell receptor beta chains from one specimen sequenced in a study of human T cells and chemical hapten exposure (dated by TCRdb to about 2021). Read against the paper, the sample's time point label means: patch test 2, 6 weeks after DPC sensitization. Taken with the paper, the label for treatment or condition translates to: therapeutic diphenylcyclopropenone sensitization with weekly scalp DPC. Library creation used RACE. Instrument on record: NextSeq 500. TCRdb passed the public sequencing reads through fastp at Q25 and MiXCR, retaining productive beta sequences. CDR3 protein duplicates are merged, each entry listing the most common genes and DNA. Across this sample there are roughly 96,000 distinct CDR3 sequences, with 9.3% seen only once. Just over 2% of the sample rests with the top ten. Specimen: whole blood, collected in connection with sensitization to the hapten diphenylcyclopropenone (DPC). The receptor source for this set is a woman in her thirties or forties with alopecia areata. Some clones in this sample may be carry-over from other donors' samples.

The rearrangement uses TRBV6-5 and TRBJ2-3, with a weak D call TRBD2 (6 bases). Looked up from germline, CDR1 is MNHEY and CDR2 is SVGAGI. Between the trimmed V and J ends, which lost 5 bases and 4 bases, there was a span of 10 bases. There are 13 residues in the CDR3. CDR3 in amino acids: CASSRPGADTQYF. CDR3 nucleotides: TGTGCCAGCAGTCGCCCGGGAGCAGATACGCAGTATTTT.

This clonotype was found many times. The rearrangement links TRBV30 to TRBJ2-7, with 9 bases identical to TRBD1. This CDR3 has 14 residues. V shed 5 bases and J 4 bases; nucleotides not matched to a gene: 9. CDR1 and CDR2 from the germline V gene are GTSNPN and SVGIG (reference sequence). The chain's CDR3 is CAWSRNRGPYEQYF. The CDR3 bases are TGTGCCTGGTCCCGGAACAGGGGGCCGTACGAGCAGTACTTC.

The chain couples TRBV5-1 to TRBJ2-7; 8 nucleotides match TRBD1. The CDR3 covers 15 residues. Germline V lookup: CDR1 SGHRS, CDR2 YFSETQ. The J segment lost 6 bases and the V segment lost 4 bases, leaving 12 bases of the junction unmatched. CDR3 sequence (DNA): TGCGCCAGCAGCCCCTCTGTCCAGGGGGCCGGCGAGCAGTACTTC. Protein: CASSPSVQGAGEQYF.

There are a few counts of this clonotype. V usage is TRBV6-2 or TRBV6-3 and J usage is TRBJ2-6; a possible D gene is TRBD2 (5 bases). Germline V gene sequence: CDR1 MNHEY, CDR2 SVGEGT. CDR3 length: 15 residues. With 2 bases removed from V and 2 bases from J, the gap between germline ends came to 7 bases. CDR3 amino acids: CASSYLAAGANVLTF. Written as DNA, the CDR3 is TGTGCCAGCAGTTACCTAGCCGCTGGGGCCAACGTCCTGACTTTC.

V gene TRBV6-5 combines with J gene TRBJ2-7; 11 bases are a match to TRBD2. The germline V gene encodes CDR1 MNHEY and CDR2 SVGAGI. After removal of 0 bases from V and 6 bases from J, the junction contained 7 bases not matched to a gene. This CDR3 spans 16 amino acids. Here the CDR3 reads CASSYSGLADLREQYF. As DNA, the CDR3 is TGTGCCAGCAGTTACTCGGGACTAGCGGACCTCCGCGAGCAGTACTTC.

There are many counts of this clonotype. The gene calls are TRBV28 and TRBJ1-1; perhaps TRBD1 as D (5 bases). In germline, CDR1 is MDHEN, CDR2 SYDVKM. The CDR3 spans 13 residues. Trimming left V 2 bases short and J 2 bases short, with 6 bases between. The CDR3 region has the DNA TGTGCCAGCAGTTTAACAGGCAACACTGAAGCTTTCTTT. This encodes CASSLTGNTEAFF.

This clonotype was counted a few times. The V and J genes are TRBV20-1 and TRBJ2-3, with 13 bases fitting TRBD2. With V trimmed by 5 bases and J by 5 bases, 7 bases remained unmatched. The germline gives CDR1 DFQATT, CDR2 SNEGSKA (reference sequence). The CDR3 has 15 residues. CDR3 coding DNA: TGCAGTGCTTTCCGGACTAGCGGGAGTCGAGATACGCAGTATTTT. Translation gives CSAFRTSGSRDTQYF.

At least ten counts were recorded for this clonotype. The chain links TRBV6-2 or TRBV6-3 to TRBJ2-3; D not resolved. The V end lost 4 bases, the J end lost 3 bases, and 8 bases lay between the germline ends. Germline V lookup: CDR1 MNHEY, CDR2 SVGEGT. This CDR3 is built from 13 residues. The CDR3 DNA sequence: TGTGCCAGCAGTTCGGCTGAGACAGATACGCAGTATTTT. Its protein product is CASSSAETDTQYF.

The CDR3 DNA reads TGTGCCACCAGCAGCTGGGGGACAGGGGGAAACAATGAGCAGTTCTTC. Translation: CATSSWGTGGNNEQFF. This rearrangement joins TRBV15 to TRBJ2-1; TRBD1 aligns across 11 bases. After removal of 3 bases from V and 5 bases from J, the junction contained 6 bases not matched to a gene. Germline V gene sequence: CDR1 LNHNV, CDR2 YYDKDF (reference sequence). This CDR3 contains 16 residues.

Only a few counts were recorded for this clonotype. The chain couples TRBV28 to TRBJ1-2, with TRBD1 identical over 7 bases. Trimming removed 6 bases from V and 6 bases from J; junction bases left unmatched: 10. The CDR3 length is 14 residues. Germline lookup yields CDR1 MDHEN and CDR2 SYDVKM. Written as DNA, the CDR3 is TGTGCCAGCAGCATCGGGACAGCGAGAGATGGCTACACCTTC. It translates to CASSIGTARDGYTF.

About this clonotype itself: A much larger clonotype is one base distant, so this may be a read error. The genes are TRBV11-2 and TRBJ2-2; TRBD2 matches 13 bases. V shed 5 bases and J 3 bases; nucleotides not matched to a gene: 9. Germline CDR1 is SGHAT and CDR2 is FQNNGV. The CDR3 length is 18 residues. This chain's CDR3 is CASSHTSGRVEDTGELFF. DNA of the CDR3: TGTGCCAGCAGCCATACTAGCGGGAGGGTAGAGGACACCGGGGAGCTGTTTTTT. Supplemented by reference TRBV11-2 and TRBJ2-2, the full variable domain reads EAGVAQSPRYKIIEKRQSVAFWCNPISGHATLYWYQQILGQGPKLLIQFQNNGVVDDSQLPKDRFSAERLKGVDSTLKIQPAKLEDSAVYLCASSHTSGRVEDTGELFFGEGSRLTVL.

This clonotype was observed at least ten times. The chain is built from TRBV9 and TRBJ2-5, with D perhaps assigned TRBD1 or TRBD2 (5 bases each). Trimming stripped 3 bases from V and 0 bases from J, with 9 bases between. CDR1 and CDR2 from the germline V gene are SGDLS and YYNGEE. This CDR3 region has 14 residues. The chain's CDR3 is CASSAWGYQETQYF. The CDR3 bases are TGTGCCAGCAGCGCCTGGGGGTACCAAGAGACCCAGTACTTC.

Many counts were recorded for this clonotype. The chain recombines TRBV18 with TRBJ2-1, with 16 bases aligning to TRBD2. This CDR3 has 19 residues. V lost 0 bases to trimming and J lost 9 bases; unmatched junction nucleotides: 11. Germline V gives CDR1 KGHSH, CDR2 LQKENI. For the CDR3, the DNA is TGTGCCAGCTCACCACCGGTTCCGGGACTAGCGGGAGGGTTCGGTGAGCAGTTCTTC. Its translation: CASSPPVPGLAGGFGEQFF.

This clonotype has ten or more counts. V and J are TRBV20-1 and TRBJ1-5; D is unclear. This CDR3 comprises 13 residues. V gave up 0 bases and J gave up 4 bases, with 7 bases separating them. Per the germline V gene, CDR1 is DFQATT and CDR2 is SNEGSKA (reference sequence). The CDR3 coding sequence is TGCAGTGCTAGAGATATACAGAATCAGCCCCAGCATTTT. It encodes CSARDIQNQPQHF.

This clonotype was recorded at least ten times. CDR3 nucleotide sequence: TGTGCCAGCAGTTTAACTAGCGGTTACACCGGGGAGCTGTTTTTT. The encoded protein is CASSLTSGYTGELFF. V gene TRBV28 combines with J gene TRBJ2-2, with 8 positions matching TRBD2. J lost 3 bases, V lost 2 bases, and 2 bases had no gene match. The CDR3 loop spans 15 amino acids. CDR1 and CDR2 from the germline V gene are MDHEN and SYDVKM.

This clonotype was counted ten times or more. The chain is built from TRBV6-2 or TRBV6-3 and TRBJ2-7, with D possibly TRBD2 on 5 matching bases. Germline assignment: CDR1 MNHEY and CDR2 SVGEGT. This CDR3 spans 13 amino acids. The germline V and J ends were trimmed by 6 bases and 2 bases, with 11 bases remaining between them. The CDR3 spells CASRRGDPYEQYF. The CDR3 DNA follows: TGTGCCAGCAGACGGGGAGATCCCTACGAGCAGTACTTC.

This clonotype was seen many times. The chain employs TRBV12-3 or TRBV12-4 and TRBJ1-5; 8 nucleotides align to TRBD1. CDR3 length equals 14 residues. V lost 5 bases, J lost 11 bases, and 11 bases stayed unmatched. CDR3 residues: CASSEDRDGLAQHF. The CDR3, as DNA: TGTGCCAGCAGTGAGGACAGGGACGGGTTGGCCCAGCATTTT.

This clonotype came up a few times. This chain joins TRBV20-1 and TRBJ1-2, with 8 bases fitting TRBD1. Trimming cost V 2 bases and J 4 bases; bases outside gene matches: 0. This CDR3 has 12 amino acids. Germline V gene sequence: CDR1 DFQATT, CDR2 SNEGSKA (reference sequence). The CDR3 protein is CSARQGAYGYTF. The CDR3 region has the DNA TGCAGTGCTAGACAGGGGGCCTATGGCTACACCTTC.

This clonotype was counted between two and nine times. The V call is TRBV5-4, the J call TRBJ2-7; perhaps TRBD2 as D (5 bases). The CDR3 contains 14 residues. Trimming removed 4 bases from V and 0 bases from J, with 11 bases in between. Per the germline V gene, CDR1 is SGHNT and CDR2 is YYREEE (reference sequence). The CDR3 nucleotides are TGTGCCAGCAGCCGTGGAACTAGCTCCTACGAGCAGTACTTC. It encodes CASSRGTSSYEQYF.

This clonotype was counted at least ten times. V is TRBV12-3 or TRBV12-4 and J is TRBJ2-1; the D gene is possibly TRBD1 (7 bases). The CDR3 covers 19 residues. With 5 bases removed from V and 0 bases from J, the gap between germline ends came to 23 bases. Written as DNA, the CDR3 is TGTGCCAGCAGTGGGCGGGGACAGCGCTCCTCGCTCTCCTACAATGAGCAGTTCTTC. Translation gives CASSGRGQRSSLSYNEQFF.

This clonotype has a count of ten or more. The chain is built from TRBV21-1 and TRBJ1-4. TRBV21-1 is described as a pseudogene. CDR3 length: 15 amino acids. The CDR3 loop is CASSTSRWMDEKLFF. The CDR3 nucleotides read TGTGCCAGCAGCACCAGCCGGTGGATGGATGAAAAACTGTTTTTT.

This clonotype was picked up many times. The rearrangement links TRBV10-3 to TRBJ2-1; 12 bases align to TRBD2. CDR3 length: 15 residues. Germline values: CDR1 ENHRY, CDR2 SYGVKD. V lost 2 bases to trimming and J lost 10 bases; unmatched junction nucleotides: 6. CDR3 nucleotide sequence: TGTGCCATCAGTGAGGATCTAGCGGGAGGGCGCGAGCAGTTCTTC. This sequence encodes CAISEDLAGGREQFF.

This clonotype was recorded many times. V usage is TRBV29-1 and J usage is TRBJ2-3, with a weak D call TRBD2 (5 bases). The ends were cut back, 1 base at V and 8 bases at J, with 10 bases in the middle. The CDR3 covers 12 residues. The V gene's germline CDR1 is SQVTM and CDR2 ANQGSEA. CDR3 DNA: TGCAGCGTTGAAGCCCGGGAAGCTACGCAGTATTTT. Translating gives CSVEAREATQYF.

This chain joins TRBV27 and TRBJ2-1, with D maybe TRBD2 (7 bases). Germline CDR1 MNHEY, CDR2 SMNVEV (reference sequence). The CDR3 loop spans 16 amino acids. Trimming took off 1 base at V and 1 base at J, with 11 bases between the two ends. The CDR3 is CASSLLGGGSYNEQFF. The CDR3 DNA sequence: TGTGCCAGCAGTTTATTAGGGGGAGGGTCCTACAATGAGCAGTTCTTC.

This clonotype was seen at least ten times. The chain joins TRBV7-2 to TRBJ2-3; D may be TRBD1 (5 bases). V dropped 1 base and J dropped 9 bases, with 17 bases sitting between them. The CDR3 has 15 amino acids. Germline CDR1 and CDR2: SGHTA and FQGNSA. CDR3 DNA sequence: TGTGCCAGCAGCTTAGTAGGCAGGGTTGGTGAAACGCAGTATTTT. Amino acid sequence: CASSLVGRVGETQYF.

The table lists this clonotype with many counts. The CDR3 bases are TGTGCCAGCAGTTACTCGACTAGCGGGAGCTCCTACAATGAGCAGTTCTTC. It codes for CASSYSTSGSSYNEQFF. This sequence joins TRBV6-5 and TRBJ2-1, with TRBD2 matching 12 bases. With V trimmed by 0 bases and J by 0 bases, 0 bases remained unmatched. This CDR3 is 17 amino acids long. Germline values: CDR1 MNHEY, CDR2 SVGAGI.

This clonotype was counted at least ten times. This sequence joins TRBV3-1 and TRBJ1-1, with 7 bases that match TRBD1. Germline lookup yields CDR1 LGHDT and CDR2 YNNKEL (reference sequence). Trimming cost V 6 bases and J 8 bases; bases outside gene matches: 6. CDR3 length equals 12 residues. As DNA, the CDR3 is TGTGCCAGCAGAGACAGGGTATCCGAAGCTTTCTTT. Residues: CASRDRVSEAFF.